The 7 T cell receptor beta chains below were found in one sample sequenced in a study of CD8 T cells in ankylosing spondylitis. TCRdb redid the calling of the 5' RACE reads with MiXCR, one entry per CDR3 protein. This table holds about 160,000 distinct CDR3 sequences, around 9.6% found once. Sample: blood, either unsorted or a sorted T cell fraction (not recorded which). Receptors were obtained from a female donor with ankylosing spondylitis or in good health (not recorded which).

The chain couples TRBV27 to TRBJ2-2; 9 bases are shared with TRBD2. Trimming at V came to 2 bases and at J to 3 bases, leaving 4 bases not matched to a gene. Germline loops: CDR1 MNHEY, CDR2 SMNVEV (reference sequence). The CDR3 length is 16 residues. The CDR3 sequence: CASSLAASGDTGELFF. The CDR3 coding sequence is TGTGCCAGCAGTTTAGCCGCTAGCGGGGACACCGGGGAGCTGTTTTTT.

This rearrangement joins TRBV15 to TRBJ1-1; D is possibly TRBD1 (5 bases). V dropped 8 bases and J dropped 3 bases, with 13 bases sitting between them. This CDR3 contains 13 residues. The V gene's germline CDR1 is LNHNV and CDR2 YYDKDF (reference sequence). The CDR3 protein is CATSDPGDTEAFF. CDR3 sequence (DNA): TGTGCCACCTCCGATCCGGGGGACACTGAAGCTTTCTTT. Drawing the rest from reference TRBV15 and TRBJ1-1, the complete variable domain is DAMVIQNPRYQVTQFGKPVTLSCSQTLNHNVMYWYQQKSSQAPKLLFHYYDKDFNNEADTPDNFQSRRPNTSFCFLDIRSPGLGDTAMYLCATSDPGDTEAFFGQGTRLTVV.

The V gene is TRBV10-3, the J gene TRBJ2-1; the D gene could be TRBD1 or TRBD2 (5 bases each). The length of the CDR3 is 13 residues. The V gene's germline CDR1 is ENHRY and CDR2 SYGVKD. V was cut by 10 bases and J by 5 bases, with 15 bases left in between. This CDR3 reads CATRGPKDNEQFF. CDR3 nucleotides: TGTGCCACCCGGGGACCGAAAGACAATGAGCAGTTCTTC.

V usage is TRBV20-1 and J usage is TRBJ2-1; maybe TRBD1 (5 bases). The V gene's germline CDR1 is DFQATT and CDR2 SNEGSKA (reference sequence). The CDR3 is 16 amino acids. V gave up 3 bases and J gave up 0 bases, with 15 bases separating them. In DNA, the CDR3 is TGCAGTGCTAGTATTGGTGGGGCGGACTCCTACAATGAGCAGTTCTTC. Encoded protein: CSASIGGADSYNEQFF.

This clonotype was seen more than once but under ten times. The chain employs TRBV9 and TRBJ1-1, with D unclear. V dropped 4 bases and J dropped 4 bases, with 11 bases sitting between them. Germline-derived CDR1 and CDR2 are SGDLS and YYNGEE. The CDR3 consists of 13 residues. In DNA, the CDR3 is TGTGCCAGCAGCTCCGGACCTTCCACTGAAGCTTTCTTT. Translating it yields CASSSGPSTEAFF.

This clonotype has just a few counts. The chain carries TRBV27 and TRBJ2-4; a possible D gene is TRBD2 (5 bases). CDR1 and CDR2 (germline): MNHEY, SMNVEV (reference sequence). The V and J ends lost 4 bases and 5 bases respectively, with 9 bases between them. This CDR3 has 13 residues. CDR3 DNA: TGTGCCAGCAGTTCCCCTAGCCAAAACATTCAGTACTTC. This codes for CASSSPSQNIQYF.

This clonotype was detected ten times or more. This chain joins TRBV11-1 and TRBJ2-7; 9 positions match TRBD2. The CDR3 spans 14 residues. Germline lookup yields CDR1 SGHAT and CDR2 FQDESV (reference sequence). The V segment lost 3 bases and the J segment 7 bases; nucleotides outside the gene matches: 7. The CDR3 nucleotides read TGTGCCAGCAGCTTGGGACTAGCAGGCTATGAGCAGTACTTC. Its protein product is CASSLGLAGYEQYF.